The 27 T cell receptor beta chains in this list originate from one sample, sequenced in a study of cytomegalovirus exposure and HLA in healthy donors. Researchers ran the PCR with 60 Vbeta and 13 Jbeta primers. Here immunoSEQ multiplex PCR was the method, and the copy in TCRdb shows in-frame clones only, minus some. In the table there are some 97,000 clones, around 80% of which are singletons. The sample was PBMCs. These receptors came from a female donor in good health and CMV-seropositive.

For this clone: In the same sample, other DNA sequences code for this CDR3. The V and J genes are TRBV30 and TRBJ1-4; D might be TRBD1 (5 bases). V was shortened by 3 bases and J by 3 bases, with 8 bases between the two germline ends. This CDR3 is 13 amino acids long. The V gene's germline CDR1 is GTSNPN and CDR2 SVGIG (reference sequence). CDR3 sequence reads: CAWSGGPNEKLFF. The DNA for the CDR3 is TGTGCCTGGAGCGGGGGACCTAATGAAAAACTGTTTTTT.

The chain joins TRBV4-1 to TRBJ1-3, with 7 bases aligning to TRBD1. Germline V gene sequence: CDR1 MGHRA, CDR2 YSYEKL. V was clipped by 1 base and J by 9 bases; unmatched bases: 0. The CDR3 contains 12 residues. In DNA, the CDR3 is TGCGCCAGCAGCCAAGGACAGGGCACCATATATTTT. Protein product: CASSQGQGTIYF.

The rearrangement links TRBV19 to TRBJ1-5; D remains ambiguous. V dropped 5 bases and J dropped 2 bases, with 7 bases sitting between them. Germline CDR1 and CDR2: LNHDA and SQIVND (reference sequence). The CDR3 length is 13 residues. The CDR3 protein is CASSYGGNQPQHF. The CDR3 DNA is TGTGCCAGTAGTTACGGGGGCAATCAGCCCCAGCATTTT.

CDR3: CSGTGLAGDSEQYF. CDR3 nucleotide sequence: TGCAGCGGAACGGGGCTAGCGGGAGATAGCGAGCAGTACTTC. This chain uses TRBV29-1 with TRBJ2-7, with TRBD2 matching 10 bases. Germline CDR1 and CDR2: SQVTM and ANQGSEA. J gave up 6 bases and V 7 bases, and 12 bases lay outside the gene matches. The CDR3 sequence is 14 residues long.

This clone was seen more than once but under ten times. This chain uses TRBV7-6 with TRBJ2-5; D is uncertain. V was clipped by 3 bases and J by 1 base, with 6 bases between them. The CDR3 loop spans 13 amino acids. Germline CDR1 reads SGHVS; CDR2 reads FNYEAQ. The CDR3 sequence is CASSFWSQETQYF. CDR3 DNA: TGTGCCAGCAGCTTTTGGAGCCAAGAGACCCAGTACTTC.

The gene calls are TRBV10-3 and TRBJ2-7; D not resolved. V was clipped by 6 bases and J by 7 bases, with 10 bases between them. Germline CDR1 and CDR2: ENHRY and SYGVKD. The CDR3 runs 11 residues. The CDR3 region is CAISPGGEQYF. The CDR3 nucleotides are TGTGCCATCAGCCCGGGTGGGGAGCAGTACTTC.

The rearrangement links TRBV19 to TRBJ2-5, with TRBD1 matching 8 bases. Germline V gene lookup returns CDR1 LNHDA and CDR2 SQIVND (reference sequence). Germline trimming cut 9 bases from V and 4 bases from J; bases unmatched to any gene: 4. The CDR3 sequence is 12 residues long. Written as DNA, the CDR3 is TGTGCCAGAGCAGGGGGCAGAGAGACCCAGTACTTC. Protein: CARAGGRETQYF.

The chain employs TRBV5-1 and TRBJ2-6; no clear D gene. Germline V gene data show CDR1 as SGHRS and CDR2 as YFSETQ. Trimming shortened V by 1 base and J by 2 bases, and 7 bases separated the two germline ends. There are 15 residues in the CDR3. The chain's CDR3 is CASSLTAAGANVLTF. CDR3 DNA: TGCGCCAGCAGCTTGACAGCAGCTGGGGCCAACGTCCTGACTTTC.

The V call is TRBV19, the J call TRBJ2-1; D possibly corresponds to TRBD2 (5 bases). Per germline, CDR1 LNHDA and CDR2 SQIVND (reference sequence). The V end was cut by 5 bases, the J end by 7 bases, with 12 bases between. The CDR3 length is 13 residues. The CDR3 here is CASSVSRVNEQFF. The CDR3 nucleotides read TGTGCCAGTAGTGTCTCGAGGGTAAATGAGCAGTTCTTC.

The chain recombines TRBV29-1 with TRBJ2-2; 7 bases map to TRBD1. The CDR3 has 17 residues. Germline CDR1 and CDR2: SQVTM and ANQGSEA. The ends lost 6 bases at V and 1 base at J; junction bases unmatched: 14. For the CDR3, the DNA is TGCAGCGTCGGCAGGACAGGCTCCCCGCGGAACACCGGGGAGCTGTTTTTT. Translation: CSVGRTGSPRNTGELFF.

The chain joins TRBV10-3 to TRBJ2-7; maybe TRBD2 (5 bases). From germline, CDR1 is ENHRY and CDR2 SYGVKD. V was clipped by 3 bases and J by 4 bases, with 7 bases between them. This CDR3 comprises 12 residues. The CDR3 here is CAISEGGYEQYF. In nucleotides, the CDR3 is TGTGCCATCAGTGAAGGCGGGTACGAGCAGTACTTC.

The genes are TRBV7-9 and TRBJ2-1; TRBD2 aligns across 16 bases. CDR3 length: 15 amino acids. The germline V gene has CDR1 SEHNR and CDR2 FQNEAQ (reference sequence). Losses at the gene ends were 5 bases for V and 10 bases for J; bases not matched to a gene: 5. CDR3 loop: CASSPGTSGREEQFF. For the CDR3, the DNA is TGTGCCAGCAGCCCAGGGACTAGCGGGAGGGAAGAGCAGTTCTTC. The entire variable domain, with the rest obtained from reference TRBV7-9 and TRBJ2-1, is as follows: DTGVSQNPRHKITKRGQNVTFRCDPISEHNRLYWYRQTLGQGPEFLTYFQNEAQLEKSRLLSDRFSAERPKGSFSTLEIQRTEQGDSAMYLCASSPGTSGREEQFFGPGTRLTVL.

This clone has a handful of counts. CDR3 bases: TGTGCCAGCACTGAGCGGGGTATCAGGTACGAGCAGTACTTC. It encodes CASTERGIRYEQYF. The J gene is TRBJ2-7, the V gene TRBV5-6; TRBD2 agrees at 7 bases. The CDR3 is 14 amino acids. Germline loops: CDR1 SGHDT, CDR2 YYEEEE. The ends lost 6 bases at V and 4 bases at J; junction bases unmatched: 10.

The chain recombines TRBV4-2 with TRBJ1-1; 7 bases match TRBD1. The trim removed 4 bases at V and 4 bases at J, leaving 3 bases unmatched. CDR3 size: 13 residues. Germline values: CDR1 LGHNA, CDR2 YNFKEQ. The CDR3 reads CASSLRQGTEAFF. The DNA of the CDR3 is TGTGCCAGCAGCCTACGACAGGGCACTGAAGCTTTCTTT.

The rearrangement uses TRBV11-2 and TRBJ2-6, with D unclear. Germline V lookup: CDR1 SGHAT, CDR2 FQNNGV. CDR3 length: 14 amino acids. V lost 3 bases and J lost 4, with 7 bases in between. CDR3 in DNA: TGTGCCAGCAGCTTTGGGCCAGGGGCCAACGTCCTGACTTTC. This gives the protein CASSFGPGANVLTF. Using reference TRBV11-2 and TRBJ2-6 for the parts outside the CDR3, the full variable domain is EAGVAQSPRYKIIEKRQSVAFWCNPISGHATLYWYQQILGQGPKLLIQFQNNGVVDDSQLPKDRFSAERLKGVDSTLKIQPAKLEDSAVYLCASSFGPGANVLTFGAGSRLTVL.

The chain uses TRBV5-8 and TRBJ2-1; 10 positions match TRBD1. CDR3 length equals 14 residues. Germline loops: CDR1 SGHTS, CDR2 YDEGEE. J was trimmed by 6 bases and V by 4 bases; bases with no gene match: 4. CDR3 coding DNA: TGTGCCAGCAGCGGGACAGGGGTTACCAATGAGCAGTTCTTC. It specifies CASSGTGVTNEQFF.

CDR3 loop: CASSEGQAANYGYTF. CDR3 sequence (DNA): TGTGCCAGCAGTGAAGGACAGGCCGCTAACTATGGCTACACCTTC. The J gene is TRBJ1-2, the V gene TRBV6-1, with a weak D call TRBD1 (6 bases). Trimming took off 1 base at V and 0 bases at J, with 9 bases between the two ends. Germline loops: CDR1 MNHNS, CDR2 SASEGT. This CDR3 spans 15 amino acids.

The chain carries TRBV7-2 and TRBJ2-5, with TRBD1 identical over 7 bases. V was clipped by 5 bases and J by 5 bases; unmatched bases: 11. Germline CDR1 is SGHTA and CDR2 is FQGNSA. The CDR3 runs to 15 residues. The CDR3 DNA reads as TGTGCCAGCAGCATGGGACAGCTTCAGGGGGAGACCCAGTACTTC. Protein sequence: CASSMGQLQGETQYF.

V usage is TRBV27 and J usage is TRBJ1-5; 8 bases match TRBD1. V lost 10 bases and J lost 9; bases outside the gene matches: 11. The germline gives CDR1 MNHEY, CDR2 SMNVEV (reference sequence). The CDR3 has 13 residues. The CDR3 coding sequence is TGTGCCACCCAGGACAGGGTGTTTGGGCCCCAGCATTTT. Translated: CATQDRVFGPQHF.

This chain uses TRBV18 with TRBJ2-6, with 11 bases identical to TRBD2. This CDR3 has 17 amino acids. With 6 bases clipped from V and 4 bases from J, the junction kept 8 bases outside the gene matches. Per the germline V gene, CDR1 is KGHSH and CDR2 is LQKENI. Here the CDR3 DNA reads TGTGCCAGCTCTCTACTAGCGGGAGAGGTCGGGGCCAACGTCCTGACTTTC. Translated, it gives CASSLLAGEVGANVLTF. The full variable domain, its missing parts supplied by reference TRBV18 and TRBJ2-6, is NAGVMQNPRHLVRRRGQEARLRCSPMKGHSHVYWYRQLPEEGLKFMVYLQKENIIDESGMPKERFSAEFPKEGPSILRIQQVVRGDSAAYFCASSLLAGEVGANVLTFGAGSRLTVL.

The V and J genes are TRBV14 and TRBJ2-2; 10 bases match TRBD1. CDR3 length: 15 amino acids. The germline V gene encodes CDR1 SGHDN and CDR2 FVKESK. The trim removed 3 bases at V and 8 bases at J, leaving 6 bases unmatched. CDR3: CASSHRTGGSGELFF. The CDR3 nucleotides read TGTGCCAGCAGCCATCGGACAGGGGGATCTGGGGAGCTGTTTTTT.

In DNA, the CDR3 is TGTGCCAGCAGTCGCCCTACAGGGGCAGATACGCAGTATTTT. It specifies CASSRPTGADTQYF. The chain recombines TRBV6-1 with TRBJ2-3; 7 bases agree with TRBD1. The CDR3 is 14 amino acids. Germline V gene sequence: CDR1 MNHNS, CDR2 SASEGT. J lost 4 bases, V lost 5 bases, and 6 bases had no gene match.

V and J are TRBV6-5 and TRBJ1-1; 7 bases are shared with TRBD1. Germline CDR1 is MNHEY and CDR2 is SVGAGI. The CDR3 is 16 residues long. V was pared by 4 bases and J by 0 bases, with 8 bases of the junction left unmatched. The CDR3 region is CASSSYRGPMNTEAFF. CDR3 nucleotides: TGTGCCAGCAGTTCCTACAGGGGCCCCATGAACACTGAAGCTTTCTTT.

Only a few counts were recorded for this clone. The rearrangement uses TRBV7-2 and TRBJ2-7; 10 bases are a match to TRBD2. Trimming cost V 4 bases and J 6 bases; bases outside gene matches: 3. Germline V gives CDR1 SGHTA, CDR2 FQGNSA. This CDR3 is built from 13 residues. The CDR3 sequence is CASSSRTSGEQYF. DNA for the CDR3: TGTGCCAGCAGCTCCCGGACTAGCGGCGAGCAGTACTTC.

The rearrangement uses TRBV5-1 and TRBJ2-2; D may be TRBD1 (6 bases). V dropped 1 base and J dropped 2 bases, with 9 bases sitting between them. This CDR3 is 15 amino acids long. Looked up from germline, CDR1 is SGHRS and CDR2 is YFSETQ. CDR3 in DNA: TGCGCCAGCAGCTTGTACAGGGTAAACACCGGGGAGCTGTTTTTT. It codes for CASSLYRVNTGELFF.

The V gene is TRBV19, the J gene TRBJ1-1, with no clear D. Trimming removed 0 bases from V and 4 bases from J, with 12 bases in between. The CDR3 consists of 15 residues. Germline V gives CDR1 LNHDA, CDR2 SQIVND (reference sequence). The CDR3 is CASSIEEGWSTEAFF. The CDR3 bases are TGTGCCAGTAGTATAGAAGAGGGATGGAGCACTGAAGCTTTCTTT. The full variable domain, with the rest looked up from reference TRBV19 and TRBJ1-1, is DGGITQSPKYLFRKEGQNVTLSCEQNLNHDAMYWYRQDPGQGLRLIYYSQIVNDFQKGDIAEGYSVSREKKESFPLTVTSAQKNPTAFYLCASSIEEGWSTEAFFGQGTRLTVV.

The chain combines TRBV5-6 with TRBJ1-3; 7 bases agree with TRBD1. From germline, CDR1 is SGHDT and CDR2 YYEEEE. J lost 9 bases, V lost 2 bases, and 23 bases had no gene match. CDR3 length: 19 residues. The CDR3 sequence: CASSFWVGSGGGRIVTIYF. The CDR3 DNA reads TGTGCCAGCAGCTTTTGGGTTGGCTCGGGAGGGGGCCGAATCGTCACCATATATTTT.